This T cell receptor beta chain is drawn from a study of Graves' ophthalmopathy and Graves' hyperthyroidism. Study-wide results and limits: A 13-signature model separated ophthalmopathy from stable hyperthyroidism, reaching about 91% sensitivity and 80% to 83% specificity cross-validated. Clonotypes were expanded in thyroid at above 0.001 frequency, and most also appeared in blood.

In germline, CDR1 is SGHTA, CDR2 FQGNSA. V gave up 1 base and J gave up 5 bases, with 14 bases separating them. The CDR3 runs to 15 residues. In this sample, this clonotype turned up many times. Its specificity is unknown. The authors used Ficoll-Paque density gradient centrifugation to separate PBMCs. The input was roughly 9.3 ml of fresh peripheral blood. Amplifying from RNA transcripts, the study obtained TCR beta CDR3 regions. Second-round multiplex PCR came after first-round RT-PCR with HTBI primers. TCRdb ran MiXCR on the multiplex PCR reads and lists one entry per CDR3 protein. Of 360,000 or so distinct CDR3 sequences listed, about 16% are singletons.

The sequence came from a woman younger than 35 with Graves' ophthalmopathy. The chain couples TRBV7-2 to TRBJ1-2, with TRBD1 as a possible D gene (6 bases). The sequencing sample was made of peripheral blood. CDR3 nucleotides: TGTGCCAGCAGCTTAGAGGGCAGGGGAGGGTATGGCTACACCTTC. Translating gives CASSLEGRGGYGYTF.